The entry below gives a single TCR beta chain sequence along with its context. Its antigen is unknown. The data belong to a study of T cell clonotyping in hematopoietic cell transplantation. The study's findings and limits: At the given depth, recipient repertoires were over 97% de novo clonotypes.

Time point defined: recipient sample about 28 days before transplant, after cytoreduction. Sequencing was performed with immunoSEQ multiplex PCR; in TCRdb, only in-frame clones are kept and a portion is missing. The sample has around 11,000 clones, more than 85% seen once. Germline V gives CDR1 SNHLY, CDR2 FYNNEI. V lost 6 bases and J lost 4, with 15 bases in between. The CDR3 covers 14 residues. The V call is TRBV2, the J call TRBJ1-1; weak D call: TRBD1 (5 bases). The material was peripheral blood mononuclear cells, obtained before stem cell transplant. The clonotype originates from a middle-aged woman with acute myeloid leukemia. Some clones in this sample may be carry-over from other donors' samples. CDR3 sequence reads: CASRYTGPSTEAFF. CDR3 coding DNA: TGTGCCAGCAGGTACACGGGACCAAGCACTGAAGCTTTCTTT.